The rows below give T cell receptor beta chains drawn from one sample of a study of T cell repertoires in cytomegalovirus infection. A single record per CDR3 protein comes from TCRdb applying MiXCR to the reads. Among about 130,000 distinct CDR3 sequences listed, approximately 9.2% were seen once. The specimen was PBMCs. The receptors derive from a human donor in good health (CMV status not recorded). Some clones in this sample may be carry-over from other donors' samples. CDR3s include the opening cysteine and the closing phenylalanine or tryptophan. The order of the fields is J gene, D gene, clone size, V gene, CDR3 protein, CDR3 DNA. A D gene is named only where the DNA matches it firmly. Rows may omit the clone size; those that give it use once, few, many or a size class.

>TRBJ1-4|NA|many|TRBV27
CASSSRTEANEKLFF
TGTGCCAGCAGTTCTCGGACAGAAGCTAATGAAAAACTGTTTTTT
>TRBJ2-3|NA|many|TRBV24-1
CATSEAGGTDTQYF
TGTGCCACCAGTGAAGCAGGGGGCACAGATACGCAGTATTTT
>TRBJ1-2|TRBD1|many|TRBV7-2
CASSFDTGGLRYTF
TGTGCCAGCAGCTTCGACACAGGGGGCCTTCGCTACACCTTC
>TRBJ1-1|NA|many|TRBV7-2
CASSTPTNTEAFF
TGTGCCAGCAGCACCCCAACGAACACTGAAGCTTTCTTT
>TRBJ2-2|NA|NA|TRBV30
CAWADTGELFF
TGTGCCTGGGCAGACACCGGGGAGCTGTTTTTT
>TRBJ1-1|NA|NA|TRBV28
CASSTDTEAFF
TGTGCCAGCAGCACCGACACTGAAGCTTTCTTT
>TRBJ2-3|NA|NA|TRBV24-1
CATSDFRDATDTQYF
TGTGCCACCAGTGATTTTAGGGATGCGACAGATACGCAGTATTTT
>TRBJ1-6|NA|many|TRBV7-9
CASREMGLDSPLHF
TGTGCCAGCAGAGAGATGGGGCTGGATTCACCCCTCCACTTT
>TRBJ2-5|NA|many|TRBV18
CASSPQGQETQYF
TGTGCCAGCTCACCACAGGGTCAGGAGACCCAGTACTTC
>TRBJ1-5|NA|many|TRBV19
CASSMTVDNQPQHF
TGTGCCAGTAGTATGACGGTTGACAATCAGCCCCAGCATTTT
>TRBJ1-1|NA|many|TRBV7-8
CASSLGQAIMNTEAFF
TGTGCCAGCAGCTTAGGACAGGCGATAATGAACACTGAAGCTTTCTTT
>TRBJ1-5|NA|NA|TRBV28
CASSLGGPYQPQHF
TGTGCCAGCAGTTTAGGGGGTCCGTATCAGCCCCAGCATTTT
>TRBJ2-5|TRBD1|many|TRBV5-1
CASSLKQGIRETQYF
TGCGCCAGCAGCTTGAAACAGGGGATACGGGAGACCCAGTACTTC
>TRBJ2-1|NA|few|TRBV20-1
CSARGTRGANEQFF
TGCAGTGCTAGAGGAACCAGGGGAGCGAATGAGCAGTTCTTC
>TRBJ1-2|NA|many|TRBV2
CASSITSGYTF
TGTGCCAGCAGTATCACGTCTGGCTACACCTTC
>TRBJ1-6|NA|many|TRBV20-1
CSGRQTTVNSPLHF
TGCAGCGGTAGACAGACGACTGTCAATTCACCCCTCCACTTT
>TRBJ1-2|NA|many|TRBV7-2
CASSSSSYGYTF
TGTGCCAGCAGCTCATCCTCATATGGCTACACCTTC
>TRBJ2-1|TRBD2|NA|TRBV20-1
CSARASGGYVTYNEQFF
TGCAGTGCTAGAGCTAGCGGGGGATACGTCACCTACAATGAGCAGTTCTTC
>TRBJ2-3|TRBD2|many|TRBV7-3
CASSPRTSGGSDTQYF
TGTGCCAGCAGCCCTAGGACTAGCGGGGGGTCAGATACGCAGTATTTT
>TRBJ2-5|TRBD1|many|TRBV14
CASSHGTGPYQETQYF
TGTGCCAGCAGCCACGGGACAGGACCTTACCAAGAGACCCAGTACTTC
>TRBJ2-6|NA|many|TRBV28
CASSFLGWSGANVLTF
TGTGCCAGCAGTTTTTTGGGGTGGTCTGGGGCCAACGTCCTGACTTTC
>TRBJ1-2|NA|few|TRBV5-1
CASSEQGLANYGYTF
TGCGCCAGCAGCGAGCAGGGTCTAGCTAACTATGGCTACACCTTC
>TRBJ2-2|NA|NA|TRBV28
CASSLEQGFNAGELFF
TGTGCCAGCAGTTTAGAACAGGGCTTTAACGCCGGGGAGCTGTTTTTT
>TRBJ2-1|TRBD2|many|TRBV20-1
CSARDRAGRENNEQFF
TGCAGTGCTAGAGATCGAGCGGGGCGGGAAAACAATGAGCAGTTCTTC
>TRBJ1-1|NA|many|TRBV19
CASSRDGRNTEAFF
TGTGCCAGTAGTAGGGACGGAAGGAACACTGAAGCTTTCTTT
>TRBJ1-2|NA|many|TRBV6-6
CASREYRAPNYGYTF
TGTGCCAGCAGAGAATACAGGGCCCCAAACTATGGCTACACCTTC
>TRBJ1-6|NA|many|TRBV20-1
CSASPGPANSPLHF
TGCAGTGCTAGCCCGGGACCCGCGAATTCACCCCTCCACTTT
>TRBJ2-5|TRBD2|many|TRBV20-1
CSAEGASGGPAETQYF
TGCAGTGCTGAGGGGGCCAGCGGGGGGCCCGCAGAGACCCAGTACTTC
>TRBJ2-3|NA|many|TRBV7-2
CASSPVHTDTQYF
TGTGCCAGCAGCCCCGTCCACACAGATACGCAGTATTTT
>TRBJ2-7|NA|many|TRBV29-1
CSTLVGYEQYF
TGCAGCACTCTCGTGGGATACGAGCAGTACTTC
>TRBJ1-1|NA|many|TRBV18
CASSPVGAVAEAFF
TGTGCCAGCTCACCCGTCGGCGCAGTGGCTGAAGCTTTCTTT
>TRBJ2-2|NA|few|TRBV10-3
CAISADSRGELFF
TGTGCCATCAGTGCAGACAGTCGCGGGGAGCTGTTTTTT